This T cell receptor beta chain was recovered during a study of T cell responses to AZD1222 COVID-19 vaccine. On this clone itself: What it recognizes is unknown.

This CDR3 region has 16 residues. Trimming at V came to 3 bases and at J to 2 bases, leaving 8 bases not matched to a gene. The germline gives CDR1 SNHLY, CDR2 FYNNEI. Findings and caveats of the study: It should be noted that donors were predominantly white British and more often female, and clonal diversity was possibly underestimated.

The protocol was immunoSEQ multiplex PCR, while the TCRdb copy is restricted to in-frame clones and leaves out a portion. In the table there are about 73,000 clones, approximately 92% of which are singletons. This chain uses TRBV2 with TRBJ2-5, with 8 bases identical to TRBD2. The clonotype comes from an adult who received the AZD1222 COVID-19 vaccine. Specimen: peripheral blood, collected 28 days after the second AZD1222 dose. CDR3 sequence reads: CASSDESLAGQETQYF. The DNA of the CDR3 is TGTGCCAGCAGTGATGAGTCGTTAGCGGGGCAAGAGACCCAGTACTTC.